This T cell receptor (beta chain) came from a study of Graves' ophthalmopathy and Graves' hyperthyroidism (dated by TCRdb to between 2017 and 2018). Regarding the research as a whole: Peripheral blood was collected at initial diagnosis, before any treatment. The study used TCR beta repertoire signatures to distinguish Graves' ophthalmopathy from Graves' hyperthyroidism and to predict progression to ophthalmopathy. In total, some 130 blood samples were TCR-sequenced: around 42 ophthalmopathy, approximately 80 hyperthyroidism and some 17 hyperthyroidism-to-ophthalmopathy patients. To explore V-J signatures that separate ophthalmopathy from hyperthyroidism, a discovery set of fewer than 110 patients was enrolled, consisting of roughly 45 with ophthalmopathy and about 60 with stable hyperthyroidism. The independent validation cohort included approximately 19 hyperthyroidism patients plus 17 patients who later progressed from hyperthyroidism to ophthalmopathy. In about six hyperthyroidism patients, the T-cell repertoire of thyroid tissue was compared with the T-cell repertoire of blood. After sampling, hyperthyroidism patients received methimazole starting at 30 mg daily, and ophthalmopathy patients received high-dose intravenous methylprednisolone. The 95 to 100 discovery patients were divided at random into training and test sets in a 7:3 ratio.

For this clonotype: What antigen it recognizes has not been identified. Per-nucleotide qualities are absent, and no much larger clonotype sits a single base away.

The paper's findings and limits, for the study overall: No statistical method was used to predetermine the sample size, and group allocation was not hidden from the investigators. In validation, the model predicted ophthalmopathy progression with over 60% sensitivity and around 72% specificity; some 13 predicted patients were CT-confirmed with GO in a median of approximately 6.5 months. Ophthalmopathy was separated from stable hyperthyroidism by the 13-signature model with roughly 88% sensitivity and about 83% specificity in cross-validation and with 80%/75% in the test set. Among expanded thyroid clonotypes with frequency above 0.001, most also showed up in blood, which suggests that blood repertoires may reflect the thyroid immune response.

The CDR3 goes from the cysteine to the phenylalanine over 13 residues. Only the CDR3 DNA is retained, 39 bases long and in frame from the first base. CDR1 and CDR2, looked up from the germline V gene, are SQVTM and ANQGSEA. The trim is 6 bases for V and 6 bases for J, with a gap of 14 bases between the germline ends. Patients with ophthalmopathy had moderately to severely active disease, with a Clinical Activity Score of 3 or more, a NOSPECS grade of 4 or more, and a disease duration of less than 3 months. Anyone with other autoimmune diseases, uncontrolled infections, pregnancy or lactation was excluded from the study. Diagnosis was based on clinical symptoms, serum thyroxine, TRAb, thyroid ultrasound and orbital computed tomography. PBMCs were isolated from more than 8 ml of fresh peripheral blood by Ficoll-Paque density gradient centrifugation. Total RNA was extracted using Trizol reagent, and RNA quality was checked on an Agilent 2100 Bioanalyzer.

TCR beta CDR3 regions were amplified from RNA transcripts for repertoire sequencing. HTBI primers and the Qiagen OneStep RT-PCR kit were used in a first-round RT-PCR, which was followed by a second-round multiplex PCR, size selection and purification. The libraries underwent paired-end sequencing with 100 bp reads on an Illumina HiSeq2000. As for the authors' bioinformatics: Reads were processed with SOAPnuke, discarding reads with adapters, uncalled bases, mean Phred below 15, or no exact constant-primer or identifier match. COPE v1.2.5 was used to merge the high-quality paired reads. Each unique nucleotide sequence was treated as a clonotype, and MiTCR v1.1 was used to align the clonotypes to the IMGT TRB V, D and J references. The analysis was limited to V-J combinations with a frequency above 0.0001, which together covered 99.2% of repertoires. For each V-J combination, a TCR clonal expansion and chaos score was defined as the ratio of F50 clonal expansion to chaos observed in the TCRdist matrix. Welch's t-statistics and random forest were used to narrow the features down to around 13 V-J combinations, which were then fed into a naive Bayes classifier. Thyroid-blood repertoire similarity was quantified with the Morisita-Horn index. The public reads were reanalyzed by TCRdb: fastp trimming at Q25, MiXCR alignment, in-frame beta chains only. CDR3 protein sequences are deduplicated, and each keeps its most common genes and DNA. The V and J calls follow TCRdb's processing rather than the paper's. Counted in this sample were about 220,000 distinct CDR3 sequences; about a fifth of them appeared once. The top ten clonotypes cover approximately 40% of the sample.

Material for sequencing was peripheral blood. The rearranged segments are TRBV29-1 and TRBJ2-2, with TRBD1 as a weak D call on 8 bases. This receptor was taken from a woman between 50 and 59 years old with Graves' ophthalmopathy. Donor details come from another sample of the same person, matched by shared clones. For the CDR3, the sequence is CSVQQGGSGELFF. The DNA reads as follows: TGCAGCGTCCAACAGGGGGGGTCCGGGGAGCTGTTTTTT.